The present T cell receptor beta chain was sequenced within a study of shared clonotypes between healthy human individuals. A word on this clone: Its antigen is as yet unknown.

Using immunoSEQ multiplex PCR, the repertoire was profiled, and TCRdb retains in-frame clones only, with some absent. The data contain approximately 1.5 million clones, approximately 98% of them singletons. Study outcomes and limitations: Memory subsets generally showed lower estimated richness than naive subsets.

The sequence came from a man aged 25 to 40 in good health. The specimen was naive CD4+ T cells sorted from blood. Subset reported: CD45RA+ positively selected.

CDR3 protein: CASSEEGGTPDTQYF. The CDR3 DNA reads as TGTGCCAGCAGTGAGGAGGGAGGCACACCAGATACGCAGTATTTT. V usage is TRBV6-1 and J usage is TRBJ2-3; weak D call: TRBD2 (6 bases). V was pared by 3 bases and J by 4 bases, with 14 bases between. The CDR3 has 15 amino acids. CDR1 is MNHNS, CDR2 SASEGT, per germline.